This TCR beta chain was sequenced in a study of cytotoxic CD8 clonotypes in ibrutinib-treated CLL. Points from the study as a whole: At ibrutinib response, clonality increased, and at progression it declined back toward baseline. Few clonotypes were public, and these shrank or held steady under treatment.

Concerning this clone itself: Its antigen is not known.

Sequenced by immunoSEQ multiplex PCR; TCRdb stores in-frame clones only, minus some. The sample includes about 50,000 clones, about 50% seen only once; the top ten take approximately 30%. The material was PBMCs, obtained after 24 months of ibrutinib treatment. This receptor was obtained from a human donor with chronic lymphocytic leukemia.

The CDR3 sequence: CSVATGLSNTEAFF. CDR3 DNA: TGCAGCGTTGCTACGGGACTCTCGAACACTGAAGCTTTCTTT. The rearrangement uses TRBV29-1 and TRBJ1-1, with TRBD1 as a possible D gene (5 bases). In germline, CDR1 is SQVTM, CDR2 ANQGSEA. The CDR3 sequence is 14 residues long. V gave up 4 bases and J gave up 1 base, with 13 bases separating them.